The 17 T cell receptor beta chains below were found in one sample sequenced in a study of shared clonotypes between healthy human individuals. Sequencing was performed with immunoSEQ multiplex PCR; in TCRdb, only in-frame clones are kept and a portion is missing. The table has under 2.5 million clones, roughly 90% seen once. Sequencing was carried out using naive CD4+ T cells from PBMCs. Subset here: CD45RA+ positively selected. These receptor sequences come from a man between 18 and 35 years old in good health. Some clones in this sample may be carry-over from other donors' samples.

J is TRBJ1-4 and V is TRBV6-5; D is unclear. The CDR3 covers 14 residues. CDR1 is MNHEY and CDR2 is SVGAGI in the germline V gene. Deletions cut 0 bases from V and 10 bases from J, with 12 bases between. The CDR3 bases are TGTGCCAGCAGTTACTCGAATTCAGCGGGAAAACTGTTTTTT. Translating it yields CASSYSNSAGKLFF.

This chain uses TRBV5-1 with TRBJ2-7; 8 nucleotides agree with TRBD1. This CDR3 comprises 14 residues. CDR1 SGHRS and CDR2 YFSETQ come from the germline V gene. Trimming at V came to 2 bases and at J to 7 bases, leaving 8 bases not matched to a gene. For the CDR3, the DNA is TGCGCCAGCAGCTTACAGGGGGATTCTGGGGAGCAGTACTTC. Translating gives CASSLQGDSGEQYF.

The genes are TRBV4-1 and TRBJ1-5; 11 bases are a match to TRBD1. CDR3 size: 17 residues. Trimming cost V 4 bases and J 4 bases; bases outside gene matches: 9. The germline CDR1 and CDR2 sequences are MGHRA and YSYEKL. CDR3 in amino acids: CASSLRTGGALNQPQHF. The CDR3 nucleotides are TGCGCCAGCAGCCTCCGGACAGGGGGCGCCCTTAATCAGCCCCAGCATTTT.

V gene TRBV27 combines with J gene TRBJ1-2, with 8 nucleotides matching TRBD1. The CDR3 contains 14 residues. V lost 6 bases, J lost 4 bases, and 7 bases stayed unmatched. Germline V CDR1 and CDR2: MNHEY, SMNVEV (reference sequence). The CDR3 region is CASSATDRGYGYTF. The CDR3 DNA follows: TGTGCCAGCAGCGCTACCGACAGGGGCTATGGCTACACCTTC.

The CDR3 protein is CASSVATGVDTQYF. Written as DNA, the CDR3 is TGTGCCAGCAGTGTCGCGACAGGGGTAGATACGCAGTATTTT. The chain is built from TRBV2 and TRBJ2-3; TRBD1 matches at 8 bases. There are 14 residues in the CDR3. Germline V gene data show CDR1 as SNHLY and CDR2 as FYNNEI. The J segment lost 5 bases and the V segment lost 4 bases, leaving 5 bases of the junction unmatched.

The rearrangement joins TRBV7-2 to TRBJ2-3, with TRBD2 identical over 13 bases. This CDR3 is 17 amino acids long. Germline V lookup: CDR1 SGHTA, CDR2 FQGNSA. Losses at the gene ends were 6 bases for V and 1 base for J; bases not matched to a gene: 7. CDR3 region: CASRGTSGEYRTDTQYF. For the CDR3, the DNA is TGTGCCAGCAGAGGGACTAGCGGGGAATACCGCACAGATACGCAGTATTTT.

This clone was seen only a few times. The chain uses TRBV30 and TRBJ1-5, with D tentatively TRBD1 (6 bases). The CDR3 has 13 residues. V lost 4 bases and J lost 10, with 17 bases in between. The germline V gene encodes CDR1 GTSNPN and CDR2 SVGIG (reference sequence). CDR3 in amino acids: CAWTVGGRGPQHF. In DNA, the CDR3 is TGTGCCTGGACCGTGGGGGGGCGCGGACCCCAGCATTTT.

The chain is built from TRBV5-5 and TRBJ1-3; a possible D gene is TRBD1 (5 bases). The V end lost 3 bases, the J end lost 1 base, and 11 bases lay between the germline ends. CDR1 and CDR2 from the germline V gene are SGHKS and YYEKEE (reference sequence). This CDR3 is built from 15 residues. CDR3: CASSWDLGSGNTIYF. In nucleotides, the CDR3 is TGTGCCAGCAGCTGGGACCTGGGGTCTGGAAACACCATATATTTT. Based on the CDR3 plus reference TRBV5-5 and TRBJ1-3, the full variable domain is DAGVTQSPTHLIKTRGQQVTLRCSPISGHKSVSWYQQVLGQGPQFIFQYYEKEERGRGNFPDRFSARQFPNYSSELNVNALLLGDSALYLCASSWDLGSGNTIYFGEGSWLTVV.

The V call is TRBV6-1, the J call TRBJ2-7; the D call may be TRBD1 or TRBD2 (6 bases each). The CDR3 length is 14 residues. Looked up from germline, CDR1 is MNHNS and CDR2 is SASEGT. The germline V and J ends were trimmed by 8 bases and 0 bases, with 14 bases remaining between them. The CDR3 spells CASAGDSSSYEQYF. The CDR3 bases are TGTGCCAGCGCAGGGGACTCGAGCTCCTACGAGCAGTACTTC.

The rearrangement links TRBV14 to TRBJ2-1; D is perhaps TRBD2 (5 bases). Trimming cost V 0 bases and J 10 bases, with 16 bases left between them. The CDR3 extends over 15 amino acids. Per the germline V gene, CDR1 is SGHDN and CDR2 is FVKESK. CDR3 in DNA: TGTGCCAGCAGCCAAGATGTGGCAGGTACTAGAGAGCAGTTCTTC. Translation: CASSQDVAGTREQFF.

The rearrangement joins TRBV4-2 to TRBJ2-1; 8 bases map to TRBD2. The CDR3 sequence is 16 residues long. CDR1 and CDR2 (germline): LGHNA, YNFKEQ. Germline trimming cut 1 base from V and 5 bases from J; bases unmatched to any gene: 7. CDR3 DNA: TGTGCCAGCAGCCAAGTGGTGGGACTAGGGGACAATGAGCAGTTCTTC. Protein: CASSQVVGLGDNEQFF.

The chain combines TRBV5-1 with TRBJ2-7; possible D gene TRBD1, 5 bases. There are 14 residues in the CDR3. V was shortened by 4 bases and J by 4 bases, with 15 bases between the two germline ends. The germline CDR1 and CDR2 sequences are SGHRS and YFSETQ. The CDR3: CASSRLGASYEQYF. Here the CDR3 DNA reads TGCGCCAGCAGCAGACTTGGGGCCTCATACGAGCAGTACTTC.

V usage is TRBV7-9 and J usage is TRBJ2-7; TRBD1 or TRBD2 may be the D gene (6 bases each). CDR1 is SEHNR and CDR2 is FQNEAQ in the germline V gene (reference sequence). This CDR3 is built from 15 residues. Trimming removed 4 bases from V and 3 bases from J, with 16 bases in between. DNA for the CDR3: TGTGCCAGCAGCTCCCTGAGACAGGACTACTACGAGCAGTACTTC. It encodes CASSSLRQDYYEQYF.

The V and J genes are TRBV5-6 and TRBJ2-1; 15 nucleotides agree with TRBD2. CDR3 length: 18 residues. V gave up 9 bases and J gave up 10 bases; unmatched junction bases: 20. The germline CDR1 and CDR2 sequences are SGHDT and YYEEEE. The CDR3 nucleotides are TGTGCCACCTTCTCCCGGACTAGCGGGAGGGGTGGGCTGGCAGAGCAGTTCTTC. Its translation: CATFSRTSGRGGLAEQFF.

This clone was detected once. The genes are TRBV5-1 and TRBJ1-6, with TRBD1 identical over 8 bases. The CDR3 covers 13 residues. V shed 1 base, J shed 11 bases, and the junction held 2 bases outside the gene matches. CDR1 and CDR2 (germline): SGHRS, YFSETQ. The CDR3 DNA sequence: TGCGCCAGCAGCTTGCCACAGGGGGCACCCCTCCACTTT. Protein product: CASSLPQGAPLHF.

This rearrangement joins TRBV7-6 to TRBJ2-1; D remains unclear. In germline, CDR1 is SGHVS, CDR2 FNYEAQ. The ends were cut back, 1 base at V and 7 bases at J, with 8 bases in the middle. The length of the CDR3 is 13 residues. The CDR3 DNA follows: TGTGCCAGCAGCTTAGGACTCTCGAATGAGCAGTTCTTC. This encodes CASSLGLSNEQFF.

As DNA, the CDR3 is TGTGCCAGCAGCTCGGGACAGGGGTGGACAGATACGCAGTATTTT. Translation: CASSSGQGWTDTQYF. This chain connects TRBV5-6 to TRBJ2-3, with 10 bases lining up with TRBD1. CDR1 and CDR2 from the germline V gene are SGHDT and YYEEEE. The CDR3 length is 15 residues. V shed 3 bases, J shed 3 bases, and the junction held 4 bases outside the gene matches.